The clone carrying this T cell receptor (beta chain) came up many times. The sample comes from a study of Graves' ophthalmopathy and Graves' hyperthyroidism. The CDR3 extends over 15 amino acids. CDR1 and CDR2 from the germline V gene are ENHRY and SYGVKD. Trimming took off 0 bases at V and 5 bases at J, with 8 bases between the two ends. RNA transcripts were the source from which TCR beta CDR3 regions were amplified. The first round was an RT-PCR with HTBI primers, and the second round was a multiplex PCR. TCRdb itself ran the multiplex PCR reads through MiXCR, one entry per CDR3 protein. The sample holds roughly 1.1 million distinct CDR3 sequences, about 35% seen once.

The V call is TRBV10-3, the J call TRBJ1-6; no clear D. This TCR came from an adult man with Graves' hyperthyroidism. The specimen sequenced was peripheral blood or thyroid tissue (not recorded which). The DNA of the CDR3 is TGTGCCATCAGTGAGTCGATGGTTCATAATTCACCCCTCCACTTT. Protein product: CAISESMVHNSPLHF.